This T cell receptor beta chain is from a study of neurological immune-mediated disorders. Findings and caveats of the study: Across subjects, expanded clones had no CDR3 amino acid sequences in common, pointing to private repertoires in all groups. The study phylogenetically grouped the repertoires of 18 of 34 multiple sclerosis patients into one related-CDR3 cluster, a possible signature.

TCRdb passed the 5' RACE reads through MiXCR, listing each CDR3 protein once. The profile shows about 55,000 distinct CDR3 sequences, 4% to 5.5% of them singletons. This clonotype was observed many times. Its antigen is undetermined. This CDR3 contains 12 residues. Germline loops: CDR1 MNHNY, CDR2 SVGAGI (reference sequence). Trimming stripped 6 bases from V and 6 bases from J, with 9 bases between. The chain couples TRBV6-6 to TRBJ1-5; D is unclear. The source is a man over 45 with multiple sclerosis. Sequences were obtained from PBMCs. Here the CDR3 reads CASRGSTQPQHF. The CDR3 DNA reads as TGTGCCAGCAGGGGGTCGACTCAGCCCCAGCATTTT.